These 10 T cell receptor beta chains were all obtained from the same sample, sequenced in a study of OX40 agonist ivuxolimab in advanced cancers. Libraries were prepared by immunoSEQ multiplex PCR; TCRdb keeps only in-frame clonotypes and omits some of them. The table lists approximately 71,000 clones, around 83% of them singletons. The starting material was CD4+ or CD8+ T cells sorted from blood, obtained in a trial of the OX40 agonist ivuxolimab. Source of these receptors: an adult with an advanced solid tumor such as melanoma, head and neck, liver or kidney cancer.

The V gene is TRBV21-1, the J gene TRBJ2-1. TRBV21-1 is flagged as a pseudogene. The CDR3 is 14 residues long. The DNA of the CDR3 is TGTGCCAGCAGCCCCCGGGCTAGGTGCAATGAGCAGTTCTTC. Translating it yields CASSPRARCNEQFF.

This clone was observed a single time. The V and J genes are TRBV9 and TRBJ1-2; TRBD1 agrees at 7 bases. Germline lookup yields CDR1 SGDLS and CDR2 YYNGEE. After removal of 4 bases from V and 8 bases from J, the junction contained 14 bases not matched to a gene. CDR3 length: 15 amino acids. The CDR3 region is CASSREMDRFGGYTF. CDR3 in DNA: TGTGCCAGCAGCCGGGAAATGGACAGGTTCGGCGGCTACACCTTC.

V gene TRBV5-1 combines with J gene TRBJ2-5, with 7 nucleotides matching TRBD1. The CDR3 has 15 residues. V shed 3 bases and J 3 bases; nucleotides not matched to a gene: 8. The V gene's germline CDR1 is SGHRS and CDR2 YFSETQ. The CDR3 sequence is CASSSHPGTEETQYF. In DNA form, the CDR3 reads TGCGCCAGCAGCTCCCATCCTGGGACAGAAGAGACCCAGTACTTC. The entire variable domain, with the rest obtained from reference TRBV5-1 and TRBJ2-5, is as follows: KAGVTQTPRYLIKTRGQQVTLSCSPISGHRSVSWYQQTPGQGLQFLFEYFSETQRNKGNFPGRFSGRQFSNSRSEMNVSTLELGDSALYLCASSSHPGTEETQYFGPGTRLLVL.

This clone was seen just once. The J gene is TRBJ1-4, the V gene TRBV4-1, with D possibly being TRBD1 (5 bases). Deletions cut 0 bases from V and 5 bases from J, with 16 bases between. CDR1 is MGHRA, CDR2 YSYEKL, per germline. The CDR3 has 17 amino acids. The CDR3 sequence is CASSQDSAGALNEKLFF. CDR3 DNA: TGCGCCAGCAGCCAAGATTCGGCCGGGGCCCTAAATGAAAAACTGTTTTTT.

This sequence joins TRBV9 and TRBJ1-3; tentatively, D is TRBD1 (5 bases). Trimming pared 0 bases from V and 0 bases from J, leaving 7 bases between. This CDR3 has 15 residues. Germline values: CDR1 SGDLS, CDR2 YYNGEE. In nucleotides, the CDR3 is TGTGCCAGCAGCGTAGAGGGGAGCTCTGGAAACACCATATATTTT. This codes for CASSVEGSSGNTIYF.

This clone was counted a single time. The genes are TRBV25-1 and TRBJ1-2; D call uncertain. The CDR3 sequence is 11 residues long. The germline CDR1 and CDR2 sequences are MGHDK and SYGVNS. V lost 3 bases and J 4 bases, leaving 3 bases between the germline ends. The CDR3 nucleotides are TGTGCCAGCAGTGACTTCTATGGCTACACCTTC. This codes for CASSDFYGYTF.

The rearrangement joins TRBV27 to TRBJ1-2, with D uncertain. The CDR3 has 15 residues. Germline assignment: CDR1 MNHEY and CDR2 SMNVEV (reference sequence). V was clipped by 3 bases and J by 0 bases, with 11 bases between them. CDR3 coding DNA: TGTGCCAGCAGTTTGTACGGTTCGTCTAACTATGGCTACACCTTC. This sequence encodes CASSLYGSSNYGYTF.

The chain is built from TRBV18 and TRBJ2-1; TRBD2 might be the D (6 bases). Germline V gives CDR1 KGHSH, CDR2 LQKENI. V was clipped by 8 bases and J by 6 bases, with 14 bases between them. The CDR3 runs to 13 residues. The CDR3 is CASMTGVGNEQFF. The CDR3 DNA reads as TGTGCCAGCATGACGGGAGTGGGCAATGAGCAGTTCTTC.

The chain uses TRBV7-9 and TRBJ1-4; D is possibly TRBD1 (5 bases). CDR1 is SEHNR and CDR2 is FQNEAQ in the germline V gene (reference sequence). The V and J ends lost 5 bases and 4 bases respectively, with 14 bases between them. The CDR3 runs 15 residues. The CDR3 DNA reads TGTGCCAGCAGCATGGGGGGGACGCGTAATGAAAAACTGTTTTTT. This sequence encodes CASSMGGTRNEKLFF.

The chain employs TRBV6-5 and TRBJ2-7; D gene uncertain. V was clipped by 6 bases and J by 0 bases, with 12 bases between them. CDR3 length: 14 amino acids. Germline-derived CDR1 and CDR2 are MNHEY and SVGAGI. CDR3: CASRSRSSSYEQYF. The DNA of the CDR3 is TGTGCCAGCAGATCACGATCGAGCTCCTACGAGCAGTACTTC.